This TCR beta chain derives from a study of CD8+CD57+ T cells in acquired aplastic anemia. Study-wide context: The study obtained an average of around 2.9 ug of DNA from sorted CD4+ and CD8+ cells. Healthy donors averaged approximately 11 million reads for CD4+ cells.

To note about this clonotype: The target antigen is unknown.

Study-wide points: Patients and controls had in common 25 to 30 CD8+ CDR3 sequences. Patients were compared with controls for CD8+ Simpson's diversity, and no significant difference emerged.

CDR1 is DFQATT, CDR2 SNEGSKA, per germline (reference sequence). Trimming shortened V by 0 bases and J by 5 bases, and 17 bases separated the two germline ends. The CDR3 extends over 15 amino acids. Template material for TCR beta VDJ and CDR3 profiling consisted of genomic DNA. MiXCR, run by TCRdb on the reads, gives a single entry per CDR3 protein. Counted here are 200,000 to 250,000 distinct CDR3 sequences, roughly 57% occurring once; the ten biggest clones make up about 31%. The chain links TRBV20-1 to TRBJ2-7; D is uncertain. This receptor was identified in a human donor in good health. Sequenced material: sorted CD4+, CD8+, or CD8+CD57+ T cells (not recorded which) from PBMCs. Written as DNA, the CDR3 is TGCAGTGCTAGAGATCTAGATAACCTTGGGAACGAGCAGTACTTC. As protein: CSARDLDNLGNEQYF.